Listed below are T cell receptor beta chains from one sample, sequenced in a study of cytomegalovirus exposure and HLA in healthy donors. The repertoire was sequenced with immunoSEQ multiplex PCR; TCRdb's copy has only in-frame clones and lacks some. The sample includes 200,000 to 250,000 clones, 90% to 95% of them seen just once. Sequencing used PBMCs. Every receptor here comes from a woman under 30 in good health and CMV-seronegative. The CDR3 runs from the conserved cysteine through the conserved F or W. The D gene is left open where the match is weak. Size is omitted from some rows. Given values are once, few, many or a class for expanded clones.

D	J	V	size	DNA	CDR3
TRBD2	TRBJ2-7	TRBV6-6	NA	TGTGCCAGCAGTGCCCTAGCGGGAGCTGGGCAGTACTTC	CASSALAGAGQYF
TRBD1	TRBJ1-6	TRBV5-1	NA	TGCGCCAGCAGCTTGGACCCAGGGGGAAATTCACCCCTCCACTTT	CASSLDPGGNSPLHF
TRBD2	TRBJ2-3	TRBV5-4	NA	TGTGCCAGCAGCTTGATGGGCGGGAGGACGGGGACAGATACGCAGTATTTT	CASSLMGGRTGTDTQYF
TRBD2	TRBJ2-1	TRBV11-3	NA	TGTGCCAGCAGCGTAGGGGGGACGGGAGGGCCAAGGAATGAGCAGTTCTTC	CASSVGGTGGPRNEQFF
NA	TRBJ2-7	TRBV7-9	NA	TGTGCCAGCAGCTTATGGCCTTCCTACGAGCAGTACTTC	CASSLWPSYEQYF
NA	TRBJ1-4	TRBV5-1	NA	TGCGCCAGCAGCTTGGGGCGGGCAACTAATGAAAAACTGTTTTTT	CASSLGRATNEKLFF
TRBD1	TRBJ1-5	TRBV6-1	NA	TGTGCCAGCAGTGAAGATTTCCCAACCGGGACAGGGGATCAGCCCCAGCATTTT	CASSEDFPTGTGDQPQHF
TRBD2	TRBJ2-1	TRBV29-1	NA	TGCAGCGCCGGGACTAGCGGGAGCTCCTACAATGAGCAGTTCTTC	CSAGTSGSSYNEQFF
NA	TRBJ1-5	TRBV7-2	NA	TGTGCCAGCAGCTTAGTTCCGGTCCAGCCCCAGCATTTT	CASSLVPVQPQHF
NA	TRBJ2-2	TRBV5-5	NA	TGTGCCAGCAGCTTGGTCGAGGGAGCGAAGGCCGGGGAGCTGTTTTTT	CASSLVEGAKAGELFF
NA	TRBJ2-7	TRBV6-5	NA	TGTGCCAGCAGTTACTCGTTAATTTCCTACGAGCAGTACTTC	CASSYSLISYEQYF
NA	TRBJ2-5	TRBV6-1	NA	TGTGCCAGCAGAAACAGCGGACAGCAAGAGACCCAGTACTTC	CASRNSGQQETQYF
TRBD2	TRBJ2-7	TRBV6-6	NA	TGTGCCAGCAGCTCCCCGACTAGCGGGAGATCCTACGAGCAGTACTTC	CASSSPTSGRSYEQYF
NA	TRBJ2-7	TRBV5-1	NA	TGCGCCAGCAGCTTCAACAGTCAATCCTACGAGCAGTACTTC	CASSFNSQSYEQYF
NA	TRBJ2-7	TRBV4-1	NA	TGCGCCAGCAGCCAAGATCGTGGCAGGTCCTCCTACGAGCAGTACTTC	CASSQDRGRSSYEQYF
NA	TRBJ1-6	TRBV5-1	NA	TGCGCCAGCAGCTTGGTGGGGGGTGGTAATAATTCACCCCTCCACTTT	CASSLVGGGNNSPLHF
TRBD2	TRBJ2-2	TRBV9	NA	TGTGCCAGCAGCGGAGGGATTGGTAGCGGGAGCGGGGAGCTGTTTTTT	CASSGGIGSGSGELFF
NA	TRBJ2-3	TRBV30	NA	TGTGCCTGGAACGGCGGGGCCTTTGGCCCGCAGTATTTT	CAWNGGAFGPQYF
NA	TRBJ2-3	TRBV30	NA	TGTGCCTGGAGTGGGAATCCCGGGGGAGGCCCAGATACGCAGTATTTT	CAWSGNPGGGPDTQYF
TRBD2	TRBJ2-7	TRBV6-5	NA	TGTGCCAGCAGTTACCGGAGCGGGAGATCCTCCTACGAGCAGTACTTC	CASSYRSGRSSYEQYF
TRBD1	TRBJ2-1	TRBV30	NA	TGTGCCTGGAGTGAGGGACAGGGCGTAGTTGATGAGCAGTTCTTC	CAWSEGQGVVDEQFF
NA	TRBJ2-1	TRBV6-1	NA	TGTGCCAGCAGTATGCAACGGGGGAATGAGCAGTTCTTC	CASSMQRGNEQFF
TRBD2	TRBJ2-4	TRBV5-1	NA	TGCGCCAGCAGCTTCCCGGGACTAGCGGTAGATCTAGCCAAAAACATTCAGTACTTC	CASSFPGLAVDLAKNIQYF
TRBD1	TRBJ1-2	TRBV19	NA	TGTGCCAGTAGTCTCCCCGGACAGGGAAACTATGGCTACACCTTC	CASSLPGQGNYGYTF
NA	TRBJ2-7	TRBV27	NA	TGTGCCAGCAGGGCCGGGAAGGGCAGGTTCTACGAGCAGTACTTC	CASRAGKGRFYEQYF
TRBD1	TRBJ1-4	TRBV5-1	NA	TGCGCCAGCAGCTTGGGGCAGGGGGTTTCTAATGAAAAACTGTTTTTT	CASSLGQGVSNEKLFF
NA	TRBJ1-1	TRBV9	NA	TGTGCCAGCAGCGTAGGAACGAGAATGAACACTGAAGCTTTCTTT	CASSVGTRMNTEAFF
NA	TRBJ1-2	TRBV5-1	NA	TGCGCCAGCAGCCCGCGGACAGCCTATGGCTACACCTTC	CASSPRTAYGYTF
NA	TRBJ1-5	TRBV2	NA	TGTGCCAGCAGCCCAAGCCGGGACTTTAACAATCAGCCCCAGCATTTT	CASSPSRDFNNQPQHF
TRBD2	TRBJ2-7	TRBV23-1	NA	TGCGCCAGCAGCCGAAAGACTAGCGCCCGTGACAACGAGCAGTACTTC	CASSRKTSARDNEQYF
NA	TRBJ2-6	TRBV29-1	few	TGCAGCGCCCAGAGGGACACCGACTCTGGGGCCAACGTCCTGACTTTC	CSAQRDTDSGANVLTF
TRBD1	TRBJ1-5	TRBV28	NA	TGTGCCAGTGGGGACAGGGACAATCAGCCCCAGCATTTT	CASGDRDNQPQHF
NA	TRBJ1-1	TRBV18	NA	TGTGCCAGCTCACCTGATAGGACATTGAACACTGAAGCTTTCTTT	CASSPDRTLNTEAFF
TRBD2	TRBJ2-1	TRBV5-1	once	TGCGCCAGCAGCCTAGAAACGGGAGGGCCCTTCAATGAGCAGTTCTTC	CASSLETGGPFNEQFF
TRBD2	TRBJ2-1	TRBV29-1	NA	TGCAGCGTACTAGCGGGAGGGAATGAGCAGTTCTTC	CSVLAGGNEQFF
TRBD1	TRBJ2-7	TRBV5-1	NA	TGCGCCAGCAGCTTGTTAGCACAGGGGTCCTACGAGCAGTACTTC	CASSLLAQGSYEQYF
NA	TRBJ1-5	TRBV28	NA	TGTGCCAGCAGCGGGGTTAGCAATCAGCCCCAGCATTTT	CASSGVSNQPQHF
TRBD2	TRBJ2-5	TRBV4-2	NA	TGTGCCAGCAGCCAGAGAGGACTAGCGGGGCACCAAGAGACCCAGTACTTC	CASSQRGLAGHQETQYF
NA	TRBJ2-1	TRBV28	once	TGTGCCAGCAGTTCGCTGGACTCGCGGGCCTACAATGAGCAGTTCTTC	CASSSLDSRAYNEQFF
NA	TRBJ2-1	TRBV1	NA	TGCACCAGTCGGGACTACAATGAGCAGTTCTTC	CTSRDYNEQFF
TRBD2	TRBJ2-7	TRBV7-6	few	TGTGCCAGCAGCCCCCGGGGAAGCGGGAAAATCTACGAGCAGTACTTC	CASSPRGSGKIYEQYF
NA	TRBJ2-1	TRBV5-1	NA	TGCGCCAGCACCGGGAGCGGCCCCCCCTATAACCATGAGCAGTTCTTC	CASTGSGPPYNHEQFF
NA	TRBJ2-5	TRBV6-5	NA	TGTGCCAGCAGTAGGGGCATTCGGGGGCAAGAGACCCAGTACTTC	CASSRGIRGQETQYF
NA	TRBJ1-1	TRBV2	NA	TGTGCCAGCAGTTCGACAGGAGTGAACACTGAAGCTTTCTTT	CASSSTGVNTEAFF
TRBD1	TRBJ2-3	TRBV7-9	once	TGTGCCAGCAGCTTCGGACAGGGGGACACAGATACGCAGTATTTT	CASSFGQGDTDTQYF
TRBD2	TRBJ2-1	TRBV11-1	NA	TGTGCCAGCAGTTATTCCGGGACTAGCGGGACCAATGAGCAGTTCTTC	CASSYSGTSGTNEQFF
NA	TRBJ1-5	TRBV30	NA	TGTGCCTGGAGTGGGGGGGACAATCAGCCCCAGCATTTT	CAWSGGDNQPQHF
NA	TRBJ2-1	TRBV29-1	NA	TGCAGCGCTGGGACAAGGGAGCAGTTCTTC	CSAGTREQFF
NA	TRBJ1-1	TRBV20-1	NA	TGCAGTGCTAGGCTTGAGGGTTTCTTT	CSARLEGFF
NA	TRBJ2-7	TRBV6-5	once	TGTGCCAGCACCGCCGGCGGGACAGCCGAGCAGTACTTC	CASTAGGTAEQYF
TRBD1	TRBJ1-2	TRBV27	NA	TGTGCCAGCAGTCCTACACAGGGGGCGTTGGGCTACACCTTC	CASSPTQGALGYTF
TRBD2	TRBJ2-7	TRBV4-2	few	TGTGCCAGCAGCCAAGCTGGTCTAGCGGGAACCTACGAGCAGTACTTC	CASSQAGLAGTYEQYF
NA	TRBJ2-7	TRBV6-6	NA	TGTGCCAGCAGGCGGCAGGGAACCCTAAGCTACGAGCAGTACTTC	CASRRQGTLSYEQYF
NA	TRBJ1-2	TRBV12-5	NA	TGTGCTAGTGGTTTGGTATCCGGGGTTTATAATGGCTACACCTTC	CASGLVSGVYNGYTF
NA	TRBJ2-3	TRBV7-2	NA	TGTGCCAGTCGACGCGGCGGGTTTACAGATACGCAGTATTTT	CASRRGGFTDTQYF